A selection of T cell receptor beta chains follows, all from one sample in a study of blood T cell repertoires in COVID-19. Measured with immunoSEQ multiplex PCR; TCRdb has only the in-frame clones, and not every one. The sample carries some 94,000 clones, over 80% recorded once. The sequenced sample was peripheral blood. These receptors came from a man between 65 and 85 years old with active or convalescent COVID-19. Each CDR3 is given with its conserved first and last residue. The D gene is left open where the match is weak. Expanded clones are given a class, and other clones once, few, many or no size at all.

TRBV6-5	NA	TRBD1	TRBJ2-3	CATSWDRGTDTQYF	TGTGCCACGTCATGGGACAGGGGCACAGATACGCAGTATTTT
TRBV10-2	NA	NA	TRBJ2-4	CASRQGSGVAKNIQYF	TGCGCCAGCAGGCAGGGTAGCGGAGTAGCCAAAAACATTCAGTACTTC
TRBV24-1	once	TRBD1	TRBJ1-4	CATSGTGIGEKLFF	TGTGCCACCAGTGGGACAGGGATAGGAGAAAAACTGTTTTTT
TRBV18	NA	NA	TRBJ1-1	CASSPRTAMNTEAFF	TGTGCCAGCTCACCGAGGACAGCAATGAACACTGAAGCTTTCTTT
TRBV9	NA	TRBD2	TRBJ2-5	CASSVGLAGSQETQYF	TGTGCCAGCAGCGTAGGGCTAGCGGGGAGCCAAGAGACCCAGTACTTC
TRBV3-1/TRBV3-2	NA	NA	TRBJ1-5	CASSQNRDQPQHF	TGTGCCAGCAGCCAAAACAGGGATCAGCCCCAGCATTTT
TRBV19	NA	TRBD1	TRBJ1-2	CASSNHRDSYGYTF	TGTGCCAGTAGTAATCACCGGGACAGCTATGGCTACACCTTC
TRBV4-2	once	TRBD2	TRBJ2-7	CASSQESRGGYEQYF	TGTGCCAGCAGCCAAGAATCGCGGGGGGGCTACGAGCAGTACTTC
TRBV30	NA	NA	TRBJ2-1	CAWSVRVLAEQFF	TGTGCCTGGAGTGTACGCGTACTAGCTGAGCAGTTCTTC
TRBV4-3	NA	TRBD1	TRBJ2-5	CASSPELSDRGETQYF	TGCGCCAGCAGCCCCGAGCTAAGTGACAGGGGAGAGACCCAGTACTTC
TRBV6-5	NA	NA	TRBJ1-1	CASSQTQMNTEAFF	TGTGCCAGCAGTCAGACACAGATGAACACTGAAGCTTTCTTT
TRBV29-1	NA	NA	TRBJ2-7	CSATHTDEQYF	TGCAGCGCCACCCATACTGACGAGCAGTACTTC
TRBV7-6	NA	NA	TRBJ1-1	CASSLGGASSEAFF	TGTGCCAGCAGCTTAGGCGGGGCTAGTAGTGAAGCTTTCTTT
TRBV30	NA	NA	TRBJ1-5	CAWSRATGNQPQHF	TGTGCCTGGAGTAGAGCGACAGGCAATCAGCCCCAGCATTTT
TRBV6-5	NA	TRBD1	TRBJ1-4	CASLLFGTGERKLFF	TGTGCCAGCCTACTTTTCGGGACAGGGGAGAGGAAACTGTTTTTT
TRBV11-2	NA	NA	TRBJ1-3	CASSLASRGGGNTIYF	TGTGCCAGCAGCTTAGCGTCCCGTGGGGGCGGAAACACCATATATTTT
TRBV5-1	few	TRBD2	TRBJ2-7	CASSRTSGDQAEQYF	TGCGCCAGCAGTCGGACTAGCGGGGACCAGGCCGAGCAGTACTTC
TRBV5-1	NA	TRBD2	TRBJ2-3	CASRPISGDDTQYF	TGCGCCAGCAGACCCATTAGCGGGGACGATACGCAGTATTTT
TRBV28	NA	NA	TRBJ1-2	CASSLRVNYGYTF	TGTGCCAGCAGTCTGAGGGTAAACTATGGCTACACCTTC
TRBV6-6	NA	NA	TRBJ1-5	CASSIPGQPQHF	TGTGCCAGCAGTATACCGGGTCAGCCCCAGCATTTT
TRBV2	NA	NA	TRBJ1-3	CASSRAGAGNTIYF	TGTGCCAGCAGTCGGGCAGGGGCTGGAAACACCATATATTTT
TRBV5-1	NA	TRBD1	TRBJ2-4	CASSSAGQGRNIQYF	TGCGCCAGCAGCTCAGCCGGACAGGGTAGGAACATTCAGTACTTC
TRBV6-5	NA	NA	TRBJ1-2	CASSPGGGGYYGYTF	TGTGCCAGCAGCCCCGGAGGTGGGGGGTACTATGGCTACACCTTC
TRBV5-1	NA	NA	TRBJ2-3	CASSLMGALTDTQYF	TGCGCCAGCAGCTTGATGGGGGCCCTCACAGATACGCAGTATTTT
TRBV6-1	NA	NA	TRBJ1-1	CASSEGGVFTEAFF	TGTGCCAGCAGTGAGGGGGGGGTGTTCACTGAAGCTTTCTTT
TRBV24-1	NA	TRBD1	TRBJ1-1	CATSDLGTGLGTEAFF	TGTGCCACCAGTGATTTGGGGACAGGGCTGGGAACTGAAGCTTTCTTT
TRBV28	NA	NA	TRBJ1-2	CASSFSGGYTF	TGTGCCAGCAGTTTTTCGGGGGGCTACACCTTC
TRBV9	NA	TRBD1	TRBJ2-1	CASSVGGLGQHYSYNEQFF	TGTGCCAGCAGCGTAGGAGGTCTGGGACAGCACTATTCCTACAATGAGCAGTTCTTC
TRBV9	once	NA	TRBJ2-5	CASSDTWETQYF	TGTGCCAGCAGCGACACATGGGAGACCCAGTACTTC
TRBV5-4	NA	TRBD1	TRBJ2-7	CASSRGDRVIYEQYF	TGTGCCAGCAGCCGAGGTGACAGGGTCATCTACGAGCAGTACTTC
TRBV2	NA	TRBD1	TRBJ1-5	CASSEDRAGQPQHF	TGTGCCAGCAGTGAGGACAGGGCCGGACAGCCCCAGCATTTT
TRBV15	NA	NA	TRBJ1-4	CATSRDPDEKLFF	TGTGCCACCAGCAGAGATCCAGATGAAAAACTGTTTTTT
TRBV7-2	NA	NA	TRBJ1-2	CASSLTRGNYGYTF	TGTGCCAGCAGCTTAACCCGGGGAAACTATGGCTACACCTTC
TRBV28	NA	TRBD1	TRBJ1-4	CASSAGGAEREKLFF	TGTGCCAGCAGTGCAGGGGGCGCTGAGCGTGAAAAACTGTTTTTT
TRBV11-3	few	TRBD2	TRBJ2-2	CASSSSGLADTGELFF	TGTGCCAGCAGCTCGTCGGGACTAGCTGACACCGGGGAGCTGTTTTTT
TRBV6-1	NA	TRBD1	TRBJ2-5	CASSGATGGETQYF	TGTGCCAGCAGTGGAGCAACAGGGGGAGAGACCCAGTACTTC
TRBV5-1	NA	NA	TRBJ2-5	CASSLDSGYETQYF	TGCGCCAGCAGCTTGGACAGTGGTTATGAGACCCAGTACTTC
TRBV4-2	NA	NA	TRBJ1-6	CASSQERRSYNSPLHF	TGTGCCAGCAGCCAAGAACGTCGGTCCTATAATTCACCCCTCCACTTT
TRBV6-2/TRBV6-3	NA	TRBD2	TRBJ2-3	CASSAGGLGTADTQYF	TGTGCCAGCAGTGCGGGGGGACTAGGAACGGCAGATACGCAGTATTTT
TRBV25-1	NA	TRBD1	TRBJ2-5	CASSELWDRRKETQYF	TGTGCCAGCAGTGAATTGTGGGACAGAAGGAAAGAGACCCAGTACTTC
TRBV25-1	NA	NA	TRBJ2-3	CASSEGALDTQYF	TGTGCCAGCAGTGAAGGGGCCCTAGATACGCAGTATTTT